This T cell receptor (beta chain) was retrieved from a study of radiation and T cells in renal cell carcinoma. Some clones are missing from TCRdb's copy, which holds only in-frame ones; the method was immunoSEQ multiplex PCR. The sample records 100,000 to 150,000 clones, roughly 80% being singletons. Germline lookup yields CDR1 MNHNS and CDR2 SASEGT. Between the trimmed V and J ends, which lost 8 bases and 10 bases, there was a span of 8 bases. The CDR3 has 10 amino acids. Specified time point: baseline pretreatment blood. The treatment here: 15 Gy SBRT to primary tumor, nephrectomy 4 weeks later. The patient's renal cell carcinoma had clear cell pathology. The study's findings and limits: Baseline intratumoral clonotype presence is unknown without pretreatment biopsies.

Notes on this clone: Its specificity is unknown.

The receptor was derived from a woman in her sixties with renal cell carcinoma. The sequencing here drew on blood, taken from a patient whose treatment included radiotherapy and nephrectomy. The V and J genes are TRBV6-1 and TRBJ1-4; D gene unclear. The CDR3 nucleotides read TGTGCCAGCGAAGGCGGAAAACTGTTTTTT. It specifies CASEGGKLFF.